The next 3 T cell receptor beta chains were all read from a single sample in a study of blood T cells in healthy people across ages. For the second PCR, which ran for roughly 7 to 11 cycles, a sample-barcoded 5' primer and a J-beta primer mix were used. TCRdb re-called the 5' RACE reads through MiXCR, storing one row per CDR3 protein. The sample includes hundreds of thousands of distinct CDR3 sequences, 32% of them seen just once. Sequenced sample: blood. Receptor source: a woman older than 75 in good health.

This rearrangement joins TRBV20-1 to TRBJ2-7, with D possibly being TRBD1 or TRBD2 (5 bases each). The CDR3 runs 16 residues. Trimming took off 5 bases at V and 2 bases at J, with 22 bases between the two ends. CDR1 and CDR2 (germline): DFQATT, SNEGSKA (reference sequence). The CDR3 sequence: CSAFGVDTSNPYEQYF. The CDR3 nucleotides read TGCAGTGCTTTCGGGGTGGACACCAGCAACCCCTACGAGCAGTACTTC.

This clonotype was observed at least ten times. The chain carries TRBV20-1 and TRBJ1-2, with D perhaps matching TRBD1 (5 bases). The germline V gene encodes CDR1 DFQATT and CDR2 SNEGSKA (reference sequence). V lost 3 bases and J lost 1, with 15 bases in between. The CDR3 length is 15 residues. CDR3 loop: CSARGRLGGNYGYTF. The CDR3 coding sequence is TGCAGTGCTAGGGGCCGGCTCGGGGGTAACTATGGCTACACCTTC.

To note about this clonotype: A much larger clone sits a single nucleotide away, making a read error possible. The chain joins TRBV7-9 to TRBJ1-4; weak D call: TRBD1 (6 bases). The germline V gene encodes CDR1 SEHNR and CDR2 FQNEAQ (reference sequence). CDR3 size: 14 residues. The CDR3 region is CASSTGMGNEKRFF. The CDR3 DNA reads TGTGCCAGCAGCACAGGGATGGGTAATGAAAAACGGTTTTTT.